These 23 T cell receptor beta chains were sequenced from one sample in a study of T cells in Graves' hyperthyroidism and ophthalmopathy. There were TCR beta CDR3 regions amplified from RNA transcripts. HTBI primers were employed in a first-round RT-PCR of the TCR CDR3. Each CDR3 protein gets one entry after TCRdb re-called the multiplex PCR reads with MiXCR. The sample has a few hundred thousand distinct CDR3 sequences, about a sixth seen once. The specimen was blood. These receptors were taken from a woman between 40 and 50 years old with Graves' ophthalmopathy.

The rearrangement joins TRBV20-1 to TRBJ2-5; D tentatively fits TRBD1 or TRBD2 (7 bases each). Between the trimmed V and J ends, which lost 5 bases and 4 bases, there was a span of 26 bases. Germline V gene data show CDR1 as DFQATT and CDR2 as SNEGSKA (reference sequence). The CDR3 contains 17 residues. CDR3 protein: CSAGGGGGGRGRETQYF. The CDR3 DNA follows: TGCAGTGCTGGAGGGGGGGGAGGGGGCCGGGGGCGAGAGACCCAGTACTTC.

This clonotype was picked up a small number of times. J is TRBJ2-2 and V is TRBV7-9; D is possibly TRBD1 (5 bases). The CDR3 runs 14 residues. Germline loops: CDR1 SEHNR, CDR2 FQNEAQ (reference sequence). The V end lost 1 base, the J end lost 3 bases, and 6 bases lay between the germline ends. The CDR3 loop is CASSLEGYTGELFF. In DNA, the CDR3 is TGTGCCAGCAGCTTAGAGGGGTACACCGGGGAGCTGTTTTTT.

This chain uses TRBV4-2 with TRBJ1-6; TRBD1 agrees at 7 bases. After removal of 0 bases from V and 0 bases from J, the junction contained 11 bases not matched to a gene. Per germline, CDR1 LGHNA and CDR2 YNFKEQ. The CDR3 loop spans 20 amino acids. CDR3 sequence: CASSQERIGGASSYNSPLHF. CDR3 nucleotide sequence: TGTGCCAGCAGCCAAGAACGAATAGGGGGCGCGAGCTCCTATAATTCACCCCTCCACTTT.

Ten or more counts support this clonotype. V is TRBV11-2 and J is TRBJ2-3; D is perhaps TRBD1 (6 bases). Trimming took 5 bases from V and 0 from J, leaving 18 bases between them. This CDR3 has 17 amino acids. Germline CDR1 and CDR2: SGHAT and FQNNGV. Written as DNA, the CDR3 is TGTGCCAGCAGCCCAATCCCGACAGGTCGGAGCACAGATACGCAGTATTTT. Its protein is CASSPIPTGRSTDTQYF.

This clonotype was seen many times. The chain has TRBV10-2 and TRBJ2-3; unclear D gene. The CDR3 spans 15 residues. Germline V gives CDR1 WSHSY, CDR2 SAAADI. V gave up 3 bases and J gave up 1 base, with 11 bases separating them. The CDR3 sequence is CASSDPRPGTDTQYF. The CDR3 nucleotides are TGCGCCAGCAGTGACCCTCGACCCGGCACAGATACGCAGTATTTT.

Of note for this clonotype: A much more abundant neighbour one base away suggests this may be a read error. The chain has TRBV5-1 and TRBJ2-7; 12 nucleotides align to TRBD1. Germline CDR1 and CDR2: SGHRS and YFSETQ. J lost 6 bases, V lost 4 bases, and 11 bases had no gene match. The CDR3 length is 16 residues. In nucleotides, the CDR3 is TGCGCCAGCAGCCCTGCACCGGGACAGGGGGCTGGCGAGCAGTACTTC. It translates to CASSPAPGQGAGEQYF.

This clonotype was picked up many times. The chain employs TRBV28 and TRBJ2-7, with unresolved D. Deletions cut 7 bases from V and 2 bases from J, with 18 bases between. The germline CDR1 and CDR2 sequences are MDHEN and SYDVKM. The CDR3 contains 15 residues. The CDR3 nucleotides read TGTGCCAGCAACCCCGTGGGCGCTCCGCCCTACGAGCAGTACTTC. It codes for CASNPVGAPPYEQYF.

This clonotype turned up a few times. J is TRBJ2-4 and V is TRBV7-2, with no clear D. From germline, CDR1 is SGHTA and CDR2 FQGNSA. The CDR3 extends over 14 amino acids. The ends were cut back, 1 base at V and 8 bases at J, with 12 bases in the middle. CDR3 coding DNA: TGTGCCAGCAGCTTAGACCATGGCCCCGACATTCAGTACTTC. Translating gives CASSLDHGPDIQYF.

This clonotype was seen many times. V gene TRBV7-6 combines with J gene TRBJ2-3; D is uncertain. Germline lookup yields CDR1 SGHVS and CDR2 FNYEAQ. The CDR3 contains 14 residues. V was shortened by 2 bases and J by 1 base, with 7 bases between the two germline ends. The CDR3 nucleotides are TGTGCCAGCAGCTTACGGGCGGGCACAGATACGCAGTATTTT. It specifies CASSLRAGTDTQYF.

The sample holds a few counts of this clonotype. V is TRBV5-1 and J is TRBJ1-3; no clear D gene. The CDR3 loop spans 15 amino acids. V was clipped by 0 bases and J by 4 bases, with 11 bases between them. The germline CDR1 and CDR2 sequences are SGHRS and YFSETQ. The CDR3 coding sequence is TGCGCCAGCAGCTTGGGTACCGAAGGAGGAAACACCATATATTTT. Amino acid sequence: CASSLGTEGGNTIYF. The entire variable domain, with the rest obtained from reference TRBV5-1 and TRBJ1-3, is as follows: KAGVTQTPRYLIKTRGQQVTLSCSPISGHRSVSWYQQTPGQGLQFLFEYFSETQRNKGNFPGRFSGRQFSNSRSEMNVSTLELGDSALYLCASSLGTEGGNTIYFGEGSWLTVV.

This chain connects TRBV15 to TRBJ2-6; D is undetermined. Looked up from germline, CDR1 is LNHNV and CDR2 is YYDKDF (reference sequence). The ends were cut back, 1 base at V and 2 bases at J, with 9 bases in the middle. CDR3 length equals 16 residues. In nucleotides, the CDR3 is TGTGCCACCAGCAGAGGGGCAGAAACTGGGGCCAACGTCCTGACTTTC. It translates to CATSRGAETGANVLTF.

This clonotype was found many times. V and J are TRBV9 and TRBJ2-5, with 7 bases identical to TRBD1. Losses at the gene ends were 6 bases for V and 2 bases for J; bases not matched to a gene: 4. Germline values: CDR1 SGDLS, CDR2 YYNGEE. The CDR3 runs 13 residues. The CDR3, as DNA: TGTGCCAGCAACCGACAGGGACAAGAGACCCAGTACTTC. Amino acids: CASNRQGQETQYF.

There are a few counts of this clonotype. At one end the junction does not follow the germline gene, possibly because of a read error. V usage is TRBV5-6 and J usage is TRBJ2-1, with 10 bases matching TRBD2. The CDR3 spans 17 residues. Looked up from germline, CDR1 is SGHDT and CDR2 is YYEEEE. The CDR3 loop reads CASSDRGLALGYNGQFF. Written as DNA, the CDR3 is TGTGCCAGCAGCGACAGGGGACTAGCGTTAGGATACAATGGGCAGTTCTTC.

The gene calls are TRBV10-3 and TRBJ1-2, with D perhaps matching TRBD1 (5 bases). Germline V CDR1 and CDR2: ENHRY, SYGVKD. This CDR3 is 12 amino acids long. Trimming took off 3 bases at V and 9 bases at J, with 11 bases between the two ends. DNA for the CDR3: TGTGCCATCAGTGATGGGGGGGAGAGCTACACCTTC. Encoded protein: CAISDGGESYTF.

This clonotype appeared a few times. The chain is built from TRBV6-1 and TRBJ1-5; 12 nucleotides align to TRBD1. V trimming: 6 bases; J trimming: 6 bases; junction bases outside the gene matches: 6. This CDR3 has 15 residues. Per germline, CDR1 MNHNS and CDR2 SASEGT. The CDR3 region has the DNA TGTGCCAGCAGCCAGGGACAGGGGGCGAGTCAGCCCCAGCATTTT. This sequence encodes CASSQGQGASQPQHF.

This clonotype was recorded at least ten times. The rearrangement links TRBV5-5 to TRBJ1-5; no reliable D call. Germline V gene lookup returns CDR1 SGHKS and CDR2 YYEKEE (reference sequence). The V end lost 5 bases, the J end lost 4 bases, and 13 bases lay between the germline ends. This CDR3 contains 14 residues. The CDR3 is CASSLVSTNQPQHF. The CDR3 DNA is TGTGCCAGCAGTTTAGTCAGCACAAATCAGCCCCAGCATTTT.

The rearrangement joins TRBV10-2 to TRBJ2-1, with D perhaps matching TRBD2 (6 bases). Germline V gene sequence: CDR1 WSHSY, CDR2 SAAADI. The CDR3 runs to 15 residues. Trimming left V 8 bases short and J 0 bases short, with 14 bases between. Written as DNA, the CDR3 is TGCGCCAGCGGGGGGTTAAGTAGCTCCTACAATGAGCAGTTCTTC. It codes for CASGGLSSSYNEQFF.

In this sample, this clonotype turned up many times. The chain is built from TRBV2 and TRBJ2-3, with TRBD2 matching over 7 bases. The CDR3 runs 19 residues. CDR1 is SNHLY, CDR2 FYNNEI, per germline. V shed 6 bases, J shed 1 base, and the junction held 19 bases outside the gene matches. CDR3 amino acids: CASRRAGPDTFVGTDTQYF. The CDR3 DNA is TGTGCCAGCAGGAGAGCGGGACCGGATACGTTTGTCGGCACAGATACGCAGTATTTT.

This clonotype was seen more than once but under ten times. V usage is TRBV15 and J usage is TRBJ1-2, with D possibly matching TRBD1 (5 bases). The germline V and J ends were trimmed by 8 bases and 8 bases, with 24 bases remaining between them. This CDR3 is 15 amino acids long. Germline-derived CDR1 and CDR2 are LNHNV and YYDKDF (reference sequence). CDR3 sequence reads: CATRPGQALLRGYTF. The CDR3 bases are TGTGCCACCCGACCGGGGCAGGCCCTGCTGAGGGGCTACACCTTC.

The sample holds many counts of this clonotype. The genes are TRBV5-1 and TRBJ2-3; 8 bases are shared with TRBD2. The germline V gene has CDR1 SGHRS and CDR2 YFSETQ. The CDR3 runs to 16 residues. V was pared by 0 bases and J by 2 bases, with 5 bases of the junction left unmatched. This CDR3 is CASSLGPSGLTDTQYF. In DNA form, the CDR3 reads TGCGCCAGCAGCTTGGGCCCTAGCGGGCTCACAGATACGCAGTATTTT.

This chain joins TRBV4-2 and TRBJ1-1; the D is unclear. From germline, CDR1 is LGHNA and CDR2 YNFKEQ. Deletions cut 8 bases from V and 0 bases from J, with 10 bases between. The CDR3 extends over 13 amino acids. CDR3 loop: CASETSMNTEAFF. In nucleotides, the CDR3 is TGTGCCAGCGAGACTTCTATGAACACTGAAGCTTTCTTT.

The rearrangement uses TRBV6-1 and TRBJ1-2; 7 nucleotides line up with TRBD1. The CDR3 sequence is 14 residues long. The junction had 7 bases not matched to a gene; V was cut back by 5 bases and J by 4 bases. Germline CDR1 is MNHNS and CDR2 is SASEGT. The CDR3 is CASSTPTGFYGYTF. The CDR3 DNA follows: TGTGCCAGCAGTACGCCGACAGGGTTCTATGGCTACACCTTC.

This clonotype was recorded at least ten times. This chain links TRBV5-1 with TRBJ2-1; 9 bases agree with TRBD2. The CDR3 contains 15 residues. The ends lost 1 base at V and 5 bases at J; junction bases unmatched: 4. Germline loops: CDR1 SGHRS, CDR2 YFSETQ. As DNA, the CDR3 is TGCGCCAGCAGCTTGTTACTAGCGGGCCACAATGAGCAGTTCTTC. Translation gives CASSLLLAGHNEQFF.